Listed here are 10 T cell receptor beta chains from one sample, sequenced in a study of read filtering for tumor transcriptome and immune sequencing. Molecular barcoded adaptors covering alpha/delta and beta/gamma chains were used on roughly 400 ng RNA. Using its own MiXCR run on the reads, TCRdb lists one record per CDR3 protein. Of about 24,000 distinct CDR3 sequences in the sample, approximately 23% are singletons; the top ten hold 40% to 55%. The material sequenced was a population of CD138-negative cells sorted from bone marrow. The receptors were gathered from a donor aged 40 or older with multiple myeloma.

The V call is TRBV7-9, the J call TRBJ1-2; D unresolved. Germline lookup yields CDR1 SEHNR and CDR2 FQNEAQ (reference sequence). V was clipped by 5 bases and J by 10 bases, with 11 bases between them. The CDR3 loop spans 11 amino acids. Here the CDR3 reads CASSPGTTYTF. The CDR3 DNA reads TGTGCCAGCAGCCCCGGCACTACCTACACCTTC.

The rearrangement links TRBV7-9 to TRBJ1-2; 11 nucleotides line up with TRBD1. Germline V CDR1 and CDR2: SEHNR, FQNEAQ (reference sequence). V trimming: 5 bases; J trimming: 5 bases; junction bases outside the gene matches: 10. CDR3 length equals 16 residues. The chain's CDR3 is CASSLPDRGLGYGYTF. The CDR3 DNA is TGTGCCAGCAGCCTTCCGGACAGGGGGCTAGGTTATGGCTACACCTTC.

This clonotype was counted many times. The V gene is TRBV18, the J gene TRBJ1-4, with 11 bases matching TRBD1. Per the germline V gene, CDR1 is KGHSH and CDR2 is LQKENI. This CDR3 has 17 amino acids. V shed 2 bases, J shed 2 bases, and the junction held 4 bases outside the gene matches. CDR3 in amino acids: CASSPRTGGVTNEKLFF. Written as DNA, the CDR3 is TGTGCCAGCTCACCAAGGACAGGGGGCGTCACTAATGAAAAACTGTTTTTT. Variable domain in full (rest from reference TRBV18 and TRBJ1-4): NAGVMQNPRHLVRRRGQEARLRCSPMKGHSHVYWYRQLPEEGLKFMVYLQKENIIDESGMPKERFSAEFPKEGPSILRIQQVVRGDSAAYFCASSPRTGGVTNEKLFFGSGTQLSVL.

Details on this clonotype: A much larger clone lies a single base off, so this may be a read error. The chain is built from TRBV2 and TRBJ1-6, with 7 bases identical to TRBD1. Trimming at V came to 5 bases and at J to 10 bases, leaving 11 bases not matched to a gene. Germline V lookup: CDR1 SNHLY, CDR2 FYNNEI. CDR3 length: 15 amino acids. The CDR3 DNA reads TGTGCCAGCAGTATGTCTACAGGGGCCGGGTCACCCCTCCACTTT. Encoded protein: CASSMSTGAGSPLHF.

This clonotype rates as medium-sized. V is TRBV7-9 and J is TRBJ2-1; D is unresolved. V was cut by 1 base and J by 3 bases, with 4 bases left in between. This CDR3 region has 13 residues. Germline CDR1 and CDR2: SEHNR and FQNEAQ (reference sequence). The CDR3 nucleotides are TGTGCCAGCAGCTTAGGGGACTACAATGAGCAGTTCTTC. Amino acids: CASSLGDYNEQFF.

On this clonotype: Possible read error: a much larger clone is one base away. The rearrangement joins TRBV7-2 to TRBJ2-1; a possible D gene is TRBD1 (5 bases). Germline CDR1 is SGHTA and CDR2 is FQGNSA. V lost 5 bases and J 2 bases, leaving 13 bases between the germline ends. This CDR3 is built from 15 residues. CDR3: CASSPSRGTYNEQFF. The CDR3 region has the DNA TGTGCCAGCAGCCCGAGTAGGGGAACCTACAATGAGCAGTTCTTC.

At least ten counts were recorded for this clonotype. The CDR3 coding sequence is TGCGCCAGCAGCCAATCAGTCGGGGGCTCCTACAATGAGCAGTTCTTC. Its protein product is CASSQSVGGSYNEQFF. The chain combines TRBV4-1 with TRBJ2-1; maybe TRBD2 (6 bases). Trimming shortened V by 2 bases and J by 0 bases, and 11 bases separated the two germline ends. The CDR3 is 16 residues long. Germline V gene data show CDR1 as MGHRA and CDR2 as YSYEKL.

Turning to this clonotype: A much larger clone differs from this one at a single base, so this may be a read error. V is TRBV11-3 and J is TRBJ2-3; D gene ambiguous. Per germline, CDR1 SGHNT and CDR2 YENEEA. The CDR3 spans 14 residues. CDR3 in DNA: TGTGCCGGCAGCTTAGATGGCGGCACAGATACGCAGTATTTT. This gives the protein CAGSLDGGTDTQYF.

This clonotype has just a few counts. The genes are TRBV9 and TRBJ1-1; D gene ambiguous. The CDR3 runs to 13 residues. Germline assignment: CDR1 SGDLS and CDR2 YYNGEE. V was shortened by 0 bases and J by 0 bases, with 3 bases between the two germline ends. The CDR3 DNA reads TGTGCCAGCAGCGTAGCTATGAACACTGAAGCTTTCTTT. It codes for CASSVAMNTEAFF. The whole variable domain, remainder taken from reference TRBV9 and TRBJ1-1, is DSGVTQTPKHLITATGQRVTLRCSPRSGDLSVYWYQQSLDQGLQFLIQYYNGEERAKGNILERFSAQQFPDLHSELNLSSLELGDSALYFCASSVAMNTEAFFGQGTRLTVV.

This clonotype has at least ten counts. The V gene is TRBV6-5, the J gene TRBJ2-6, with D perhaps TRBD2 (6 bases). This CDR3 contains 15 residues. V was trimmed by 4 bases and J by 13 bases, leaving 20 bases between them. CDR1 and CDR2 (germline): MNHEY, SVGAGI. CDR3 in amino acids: CASSFEPGLSGVLTF. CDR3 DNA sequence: TGTGCCAGCAGTTTCGAACCGGGACTCTCAGGGGTCCTGACTTTC.